A single sample is the source of the 26 T cell receptor beta chains below, sequenced in a study of T cell responses to AZD1222 COVID-19 vaccine. Generated by immunoSEQ multiplex PCR, the TCRdb table keeps only in-frame clones and is missing some. The sample lists approximately 160,000 clones; 85% to 95% were seen once. The input for sequencing was peripheral blood, taken on day 0 of AZD1222 vaccination. The origin of the receptors is an adult in good health.

This chain uses TRBV6-5 with TRBJ1-1; no clear D. V was clipped by 8 bases and J by 4 bases, with 11 bases between them. From germline, CDR1 is MNHEY and CDR2 SVGAGI. The CDR3 totals 12 residues. The CDR3 loop reads CASFGTLTEAFF. The CDR3 nucleotides are TGTGCCAGCTTCGGCACCCTCACTGAAGCTTTCTTT.

The table lists this clone with a count of one. This sequence joins TRBV4-3 and TRBJ2-3; D assignment may be TRBD1 or TRBD2 (5 bases each). This CDR3 is 15 amino acids long. V lost 1 base to trimming and J lost 2 bases, with 10 bases between them. CDR1 and CDR2 from the germline V gene are LGHNA and YSLEER. CDR3 sequence (DNA): TGCGCCAGCAGCCAAGTTGGGGGTAACACAGATACGCAGTATTTT. Encoded protein: CASSQVGGNTDTQYF.

The V and J genes are TRBV7-9 and TRBJ1-1, with D possibly matching TRBD1 (5 bases). Germline V gene data show CDR1 as SEHNR and CDR2 as FQNEAQ (reference sequence). V lost 5 bases, J lost 5 bases, and 21 bases lay in between. The CDR3 contains 16 residues. The CDR3 coding sequence is TGTGCCAGCAGCGCCGCGCAGGGAAGTGAACAAACTGAAGCTTTCTTT. It encodes CASSAAQGSEQTEAFF.

V gene TRBV18 combines with J gene TRBJ1-6; TRBD1 might be the D (5 bases). V was trimmed by 1 base and J by 7 bases, leaving 8 bases between them. The CDR3 extends over 14 amino acids. Per germline, CDR1 KGHSH and CDR2 LQKENI. Written as DNA, the CDR3 is TGTGCCAGCTCACCACAGGGGAAGAATTCACCCCTCCACTTT. The encoded protein is CASSPQGKNSPLHF.

The CDR3 here is CASSLGTGEKLFF. The CDR3 coding sequence is TGCGCCAGCAGCCTGGGGACGGGTGAAAAACTGTTTTTT. The rearrangement links TRBV5-1 to TRBJ1-4, with TRBD1 as a possible D gene (5 bases). V shed 4 bases and J shed 7 bases, with 11 bases lying between them. The CDR3 consists of 13 residues. The germline V gene has CDR1 SGHRS and CDR2 YFSETQ.

Remarks on this clone: Germline and junction disagree at one end, which may indicate a read error. The genes are TRBV15 and TRBJ2-7; D is unclear. Germline V gives CDR1 LNHNV, CDR2 YYDKDF (reference sequence). This CDR3 has 12 amino acids. The DNA for the CDR3 is TGTGCCACCAGCAGAGATTATGGTCGCCGACTCTTC. This encodes CATSRDYGRRLF.

V usage is TRBV6-1 and J usage is TRBJ2-7; D ambiguous. The CDR3 consists of 13 residues. Trimming stripped 3 bases from V and 7 bases from J, with 13 bases between. Germline CDR1 is MNHNS and CDR2 is SASEGT. The CDR3 DNA reads TGTGCCAGCAGTGATACTGGCTTCTGGGAGCAGTACTTC. Its translation is CASSDTGFWEQYF.

The chain is built from TRBV5-1 and TRBJ1-4, with D perhaps matching TRBD1 (6 bases). The germline CDR1 and CDR2 sequences are SGHRS and YFSETQ. The CDR3 loop spans 15 amino acids. V lost 1 base and J lost 5, with 12 bases in between. The CDR3 region is CASSLSGQSNEKLFF. Here the CDR3 DNA reads TGCGCCAGCAGCTTGTCCGGACAGTCGAATGAAAAACTGTTTTTT.

The sample holds a few counts of this clone. The rearrangement joins TRBV18 to TRBJ1-1; possible D gene TRBD1, 5 bases. V was pared by 6 bases and J by 2 bases, with 16 bases between. Germline assignment: CDR1 KGHSH and CDR2 LQKENI. The CDR3 length is 15 residues. The CDR3 nucleotides are TGTGCCAGCTCGCATGGGGGGACGGCCAACACTGAAGCTTTCTTT. It is translated as CASSHGGTANTEAFF.

This clone was recorded once. The chain recombines TRBV19 with TRBJ1-5; no clear D. V lost 3 bases and J lost 4, with 13 bases in between. Germline V gives CDR1 LNHDA, CDR2 SQIVND (reference sequence). The CDR3 runs to 15 residues. The CDR3 DNA sequence: TGTGCCAGTAGTATTCGACCCTCTGGGAATCAGCCCCAGCATTTT. Translation gives CASSIRPSGNQPQHF.

The V call is TRBV6-5, the J call TRBJ1-5; 7 nucleotides match TRBD1. The CDR3 spans 13 residues. Germline V CDR1 and CDR2: MNHEY, SVGAGI. J was trimmed by 7 bases and V by 8 bases; bases with no gene match: 8. CDR3 sequence: CASRQGGRQPQHF. CDR3 DNA sequence: TGTGCCAGCCGACAGGGCGGGCGACAGCCCCAGCATTTT.

V and J are TRBV5-1 and TRBJ1-1; 7 bases match TRBD1. Germline V gene data show CDR1 as SGHRS and CDR2 as YFSETQ. Losses at the gene ends were 4 bases for V and 1 base for J; bases not matched to a gene: 4. CDR3 length: 14 residues. CDR3 nucleotide sequence: TGCGCCAGCAGCGTCGCAGGGGGGAACACTGAAGCTTTCTTT. It translates to CASSVAGGNTEAFF.

In nucleotides, the CDR3 is TGTGCCACCTCAGCCGCCCCAGGATCGAACACCGGGGAGCTGTTTTTT. This sequence encodes CATSAAPGSNTGELFF. The chain is built from TRBV19 and TRBJ2-2; D is unclear. Trimming removed 10 bases at V and 0 bases at J, with 18 bases between. Germline CDR1 is LNHDA and CDR2 is SQIVND (reference sequence). This CDR3 comprises 16 residues.

V is TRBV7-2 and J is TRBJ1-6, with 7 positions matching TRBD1. The CDR3 has 14 amino acids. Germline assignment: CDR1 SGHTA and CDR2 FQGNSA. The junction had 4 bases not matched to a gene; V was cut back by 5 bases and J by 6 bases. CDR3 coding DNA: TGTGCCAGCAGCACCGGACAGGTTAATTCACCCCTCCACTTT. It translates to CASSTGQVNSPLHF.

The chain combines TRBV2 with TRBJ2-5, with 10 nucleotides matching TRBD1. Germline V gives CDR1 SNHLY, CDR2 FYNNEI. The CDR3 covers 14 residues. The CDR3: CACKSDRGVETQYF. The DNA for the CDR3 is TGTGCTTGCAAATCGGACAGGGGGGTGGAGACCCAGTACTTC.

This clone was observed once. The J gene is TRBJ2-1, the V gene TRBV12-5; TRBD2 aligns across 16 bases. V shed 0 bases, J shed 13 bases, and the junction held 9 bases outside the gene matches. CDR1 is LGHNT, CDR2 FRNRAP, per germline. This CDR3 is built from 17 residues. The CDR3 nucleotides read TGTGCTAGTGGTTTGGTACTAGGGACTAGCGGGGGGGCCCGACAGTTCTTC. The encoded protein is CASGLVLGTSGGARQFF.

The chain links TRBV24-1 to TRBJ2-1; D gene unclear. The CDR3 contains 13 residues. The V gene's germline CDR1 is KGHDR and CDR2 SFDVKD. Trimming removed 9 bases from V and 5 bases from J, with 13 bases in between. The chain's CDR3 is CATGTDADNEQFF. CDR3 bases: TGTGCCACCGGCACTGATGCTGACAATGAGCAGTTCTTC.

This clone was detected a few times. The rearrangement uses TRBV15 and TRBJ2-3, with 11 bases fitting TRBD1. CDR3 length equals 16 residues. J gave up 4 bases and V 5 bases, and 8 bases lay outside the gene matches. Germline V lookup: CDR1 LNHNV, CDR2 YYDKDF (reference sequence). The CDR3 sequence is CATSGLGQGASDTQYF. CDR3 in DNA: TGTGCCACCAGCGGCCTCGGACAGGGGGCATCAGATACGCAGTATTTT.

The table lists this clone with a count of one. The rearrangement joins TRBV7-9 to TRBJ1-2; D ambiguous. Germline assignment: CDR1 SEHNR and CDR2 FQNEAQ (reference sequence). The CDR3 covers 12 residues. Trimming removed 5 bases at V and 7 bases at J, with 11 bases between. The CDR3 coding sequence is TGTGCCAGCAGCCCGTGGCGGGGTGGCTACACCTTC. As protein: CASSPWRGGYTF.

The chain carries TRBV3-1 (or the pseudogene TRBV3-2) and TRBJ2-2; TRBD1 aligns across 8 bases. Unmatched junction bases numbered 9, after V lost 1 base and J lost 5 bases. The CDR3 runs 17 residues. Germline assignment: CDR1 LGHDT and CDR2 YNNKEL (reference sequence). The CDR3 here is CASSQGIRTGGTGELFF. The CDR3 DNA sequence: TGTGCCAGCAGCCAAGGGATCAGAACAGGGGGAACCGGGGAGCTGTTTTTT.

The chain employs TRBV3-1 (or the pseudogene TRBV3-2) and TRBJ1-2; D call uncertain. Germline CDR1 and CDR2: LGHDT and YNNKEL (reference sequence). The CDR3 has 12 residues. Trimming removed 4 bases from V and 3 bases from J, with 6 bases in between. The CDR3 DNA reads as TGTGCCAGCAGCCTACGGTACTATGGCTACACCTTC. This sequence encodes CASSLRYYGYTF.

This chain connects TRBV13 to TRBJ1-1; 7 nucleotides match TRBD1. Unmatched junction bases numbered 3, after V lost 8 bases and J lost 0 bases. Germline CDR1 reads PRHDT; CDR2 reads FYEKMQ (reference sequence). CDR3 length: 13 residues. For the CDR3, the DNA is TGTGCCAGCTCAGACAGGGTGAACACTGAAGCTTTCTTT. It codes for CASSDRVNTEAFF.

V gene TRBV10-3 combines with J gene TRBJ1-2, with 9 bases aligning to TRBD1. CDR1 is ENHRY, CDR2 SYGVKD, per germline. The length of the CDR3 is 13 residues. With 7 bases clipped from V and 4 bases from J, the junction kept 4 bases outside the gene matches. For the CDR3, the DNA is TGTGCCATCATGGGACAGGGCCCCTATGGCTACACCTTC. It specifies CAIMGQGPYGYTF.

The V gene is TRBV10-3, the J gene TRBJ1-2; D might be TRBD1 (6 bases). The CDR3 covers 13 residues. CDR1 ENHRY and CDR2 SYGVKD come from the germline V gene. The V gene lost 3 bases and the J gene lost 6 bases, with 11 bases spanning the gap. The CDR3 region is CAISEGGRDGYTF. Written as DNA, the CDR3 is TGTGCCATCAGTGAAGGGGGGCGCGATGGCTACACCTTC.

The V call is TRBV2, the J call TRBJ1-2, with D possibly being TRBD1 (5 bases). The CDR3 totals 9 residues. The V gene's germline CDR1 is SNHLY and CDR2 FYNNEI. The chain's CDR3 is CVVGPGYTF. In DNA, the CDR3 is TGTGTAGTGGGGCCTGGCTACACCTTC.

The chain carries TRBV3-1 (or the pseudogene TRBV3-2) and TRBJ2-5, with TRBD1 identical over 7 bases. Germline V lookup: CDR1 LGHDT, CDR2 YNNKEL (reference sequence). CDR3 length: 15 amino acids. With V trimmed by 3 bases and J by 2 bases, 6 bases remained unmatched. This CDR3 reads CASSHIDRVQETQYF. The CDR3 bases are TGTGCCAGCAGCCATATAGACAGGGTTCAAGAGACCCAGTACTTC.